The rows below give T cell receptor beta chains drawn from one sample of a study of blood T cells in healthy people across ages. TCRdb re-derived calls from the 5' RACE reads in MiXCR, one entry per CDR3 protein. This table holds some 1,500,000 distinct CDR3 sequences, roughly 43% found once. What was sequenced was blood. These receptors came from a young woman in good health. The CDR3 runs from the conserved cysteine through the conserved F or W. The order of the fields is V gene, J gene, clone size, D gene, CDR3 protein, CDR3 DNA. A D gene is named only where the DNA matches it firmly. Part of the rows lack a size; the others show once, few, many or a class for expanded clones.

v_gene: TRBV6-5
j_gene: TRBJ2-5
abundance: -
d_gene: TRBD1
CDR3aa: CASSPDRGKQETQYF
CDR3nt: TGTGCCAGCAGTCCGGACAGGGGGAAACAAGAGACCCAGTACTTC

v_gene: TRBV29-1
j_gene: TRBJ2-1
abundance: few
d_gene: -
CDR3aa: CSASSYSNNEQFF
CDR3nt: TGCAGCGCATCTAGTTATTCGAACAATGAGCAGTTCTTC

v_gene: TRBV4-2
j_gene: TRBJ1-5
abundance: -
d_gene: -
CDR3aa: CASSQDSSDSNQPQHF
CDR3nt: TGTGCCAGCAGCCAAGATTCGAGTGATAGCAATCAGCCCCAGCATTTT

v_gene: TRBV6-5
j_gene: TRBJ2-7
abundance: many
d_gene: TRBD1
CDR3aa: CASSQTGGSYEQYF
CDR3nt: TGTGCCAGCAGCCAGACAGGGGGCTCCTACGAGCAGTACTTC

v_gene: TRBV7-8
j_gene: TRBJ2-3
abundance: -
d_gene: TRBD2
CDR3aa: CASSGDESGLATHTQYF
CDR3nt: TGTGCCAGCAGCGGGGATGAGTCGGGACTAGCGACTCATACGCAGTATTTT

v_gene: TRBV10-2
j_gene: TRBJ2-1
abundance: few
d_gene: -
CDR3aa: CASSTTGGLTGREQFF
CDR3nt: TGCGCCAGCTCTACCACCGGAGGACTCACAGGGAGGGAGCAGTTCTTC

v_gene: TRBV5-1
j_gene: TRBJ1-1
abundance: few
d_gene: TRBD1
CDR3aa: CASSLPRDSENTEAFF
CDR3nt: TGCGCCAGCAGCTTGCCTCGGGACAGCGAGAACACTGAAGCTTTCTTT

v_gene: TRBV20-1
j_gene: TRBJ1-2
abundance: -
d_gene: -
CDR3aa: CSARAPGAEGYTF
CDR3nt: TGCAGTGCTAGAGCCCCGGGCGCGGAGGGCTACACCTTC

v_gene: TRBV6-1
j_gene: TRBJ2-1
abundance: few
d_gene: TRBD2
CDR3aa: CASRATSGHSYNEQFF
CDR3nt: TGTGCCAGCAGGGCGACTAGCGGACACTCCTACAATGAGCAGTTCTTC

v_gene: TRBV7-2
j_gene: TRBJ2-2
abundance: few
d_gene: -
CDR3aa: CASSLAPRVAGELFF
CDR3nt: TGTGCCAGCAGCTTAGCGCCCAGGGTGGCCGGGGAGCTGTTTTTT

v_gene: TRBV29-1
j_gene: TRBJ2-1
abundance: many
d_gene: -
CDR3aa: CSVAGGGRTSYNEQFF
CDR3nt: TGCAGCGTTGCAGGAGGGGGCCGTACCTCCTACAATGAGCAGTTCTTC

v_gene: TRBV15
j_gene: TRBJ2-1
abundance: -
d_gene: TRBD2
CDR3aa: CATSRASVAGVRETKFF
CDR3nt: TGTGCCACCAGCAGAGCTTCGGTAGCGGGAGTTCGGGAGACCAAGTTCTTC

v_gene: TRBV6-4
j_gene: TRBJ2-7
abundance: -
d_gene: -
CDR3aa: CATWSGQKYGQYF
CDR3nt: TGTGCCACCTGGTCAGGGCAGAAGTATGGGCAGTACTTC

v_gene: TRBV11-2
j_gene: TRBJ1-4
abundance: once
d_gene: TRBD1
CDR3aa: CASSFRGSAEKLFF
CDR3nt: TGTGCCAGCAGCTTCAGGGGGAGCGCTGAAAAACTGTTTTTT

v_gene: TRBV14
j_gene: TRBJ1-4
abundance: few
d_gene: -
CDR3aa: CASSQVPGYLEKLFF
CDR3nt: TGTGCCAGCAGCCAAGTGCCGGGGTACCTTGAAAAACTGTTTTTT

v_gene: TRBV29-1
j_gene: TRBJ1-2
abundance: few
d_gene: TRBD1
CDR3aa: CSVAQGATNYGYTF
CDR3nt: TGCAGCGTCGCCCAGGGGGCTACTAACTATGGCTACACCTTC

v_gene: TRBV7-2
j_gene: TRBJ2-1
abundance: -
d_gene: TRBD2
CDR3aa: CASSFKGLAESLYNEQFF
CDR3nt: TGTGCCAGCAGCTTTAAGGGACTAGCGGAATCTCTCTACAATGAGCAGTTCTTC

v_gene: TRBV12-3/TRBV12-4
j_gene: TRBJ1-1
abundance: -
d_gene: -
CDR3aa: CASSRDSRNTEAFF
CDR3nt: TGTGCCAGCAGCCGAGACTCCCGGAACACTGAAGCTTTCTTT

v_gene: TRBV7-8
j_gene: TRBJ1-2
abundance: -
d_gene: -
CDR3aa: CASSPVRGNYGYTF
CDR3nt: TGTGCCAGCAGCCCAGTCAGGGGCAACTATGGCTACACCTTC

v_gene: TRBV4-3
j_gene: TRBJ2-1
abundance: few
d_gene: TRBD2
CDR3aa: CASSQDLRGLYNEQFF
CDR3nt: TGCGCCAGCAGCCAAGACTTGCGGGGGTTATACAATGAGCAGTTCTTC

v_gene: TRBV7-2
j_gene: TRBJ2-1
abundance: -
d_gene: TRBD2
CDR3aa: CASSPWKVGRNNEQFF
CDR3nt: TGTGCCAGCAGCCCCTGGAAAGTCGGGAGGAACAATGAGCAGTTCTTC

v_gene: TRBV4-3
j_gene: TRBJ2-7
abundance: few
d_gene: -
CDR3aa: CASSQELYQGNYEQYF
CDR3nt: TGCGCCAGCAGCCAAGAGCTCTATCAGGGGAACTACGAGCAGTACTTC

v_gene: TRBV7-2
j_gene: TRBJ2-7
abundance: -
d_gene: -
CDR3aa: CASSTDYTNAEQYF
CDR3nt: TGTGCCAGCAGCACGGACTACACGAACGCCGAGCAGTACTTC

v_gene: TRBV7-2
j_gene: TRBJ2-3
abundance: -
d_gene: -
CDR3aa: CASSFGEGVGTDTQYF
CDR3nt: TGTGCCAGCAGCTTTGGAGAGGGGGTAGGCACAGATACGCAGTATTTT

v_gene: TRBV3-1
j_gene: TRBJ2-3
abundance: few
d_gene: TRBD1
CDR3aa: CASSPQGTGCTDTQYF
CDR3nt: TGTGCCAGCAGCCCTCAAGGGACAGGCTGCACAGATACGCAGTATTTT

v_gene: TRBV6-5
j_gene: TRBJ2-5
abundance: many
d_gene: -
CDR3aa: CASRQGKETQYF
CDR3nt: TGTGCCAGCAGGCAGGGAAAAGAGACCCAGTACTTC

v_gene: TRBV12-3/TRBV12-4
j_gene: TRBJ1-5
abundance: few
d_gene: -
CDR3aa: CASSFRPQPQHF
CDR3nt: TGTGCCAGCAGTTTTCGTCCTCAGCCCCAGCATTTT

v_gene: TRBV12-3/TRBV12-4
j_gene: TRBJ1-2
abundance: -
d_gene: TRBD1
CDR3aa: CASSLWTRTGGGYTF
CDR3nt: TGTGCCAGCAGTTTGTGGACCCGGACAGGGGGCGGCTACACCTTC

v_gene: TRBV20-1
j_gene: TRBJ2-3
abundance: -
d_gene: TRBD2
CDR3aa: CKASGGSTDTQYF
CDR3nt: TGCAAGGCTAGCGGGGGAAGCACAGATACGCAGTATTTT

v_gene: TRBV20-1
j_gene: TRBJ1-2
abundance: -
d_gene: TRBD1
CDR3aa: CSARVGTGYYGYTF
CDR3nt: TGCAGTGCTAGAGTGGGGACAGGATACTATGGCTACACCTTC

v_gene: TRBV4-3
j_gene: TRBJ2-7
abundance: -
d_gene: TRBD2
CDR3aa: CASSRGTSGVYEQYF
CDR3nt: TGCGCCAGCAGCCGGGGGACTAGCGGAGTATACGAGCAGTACTTC

v_gene: TRBV20-1
j_gene: TRBJ2-1
abundance: -
d_gene: TRBD2
CDR3aa: CTPRTSGTAQDNEQFF
CDR3nt: TGCACCCCAAGGACTAGCGGGACGGCACAGGACAATGAGCAGTTCTTC